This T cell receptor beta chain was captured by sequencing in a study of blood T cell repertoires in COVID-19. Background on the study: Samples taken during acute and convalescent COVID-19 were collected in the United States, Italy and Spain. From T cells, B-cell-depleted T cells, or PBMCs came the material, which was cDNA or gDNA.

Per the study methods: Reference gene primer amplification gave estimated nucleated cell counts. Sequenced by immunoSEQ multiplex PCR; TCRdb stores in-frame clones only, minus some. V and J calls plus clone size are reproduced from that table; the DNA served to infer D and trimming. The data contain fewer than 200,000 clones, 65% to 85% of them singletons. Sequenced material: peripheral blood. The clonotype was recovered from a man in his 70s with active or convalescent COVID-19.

CDR3 DNA: TGTGCCAGCAGTTACGGGACAGACGAAAAACTGTTTTTT. Translated: CASSYGTDEKLFF. The chain uses TRBV6-2 or TRBV6-3 and TRBJ1-4; 7 bases agree with TRBD1. Germline lookup yields CDR1 MNHEY and CDR2 SVGEGT. The CDR3 runs 13 residues. V lost 2 bases to trimming and J lost 8 bases; unmatched junction nucleotides: 2.